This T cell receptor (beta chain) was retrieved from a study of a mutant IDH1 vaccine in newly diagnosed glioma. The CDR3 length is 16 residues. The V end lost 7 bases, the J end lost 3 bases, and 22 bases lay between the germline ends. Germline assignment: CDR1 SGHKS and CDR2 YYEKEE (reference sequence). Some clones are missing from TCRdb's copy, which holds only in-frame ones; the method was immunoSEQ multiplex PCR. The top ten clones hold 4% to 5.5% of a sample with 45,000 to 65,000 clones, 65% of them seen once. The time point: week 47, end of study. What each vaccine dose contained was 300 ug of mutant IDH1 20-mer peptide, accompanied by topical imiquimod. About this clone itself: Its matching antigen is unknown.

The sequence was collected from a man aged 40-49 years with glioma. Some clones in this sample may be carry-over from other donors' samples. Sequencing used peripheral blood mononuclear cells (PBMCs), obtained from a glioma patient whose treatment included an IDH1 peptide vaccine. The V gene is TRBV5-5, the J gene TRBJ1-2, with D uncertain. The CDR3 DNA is TGTGCCAGCTCAGTAAGCCCCATTAGAAGAGACTATGGCTACACCTTC. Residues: CASSVSPIRRDYGYTF.